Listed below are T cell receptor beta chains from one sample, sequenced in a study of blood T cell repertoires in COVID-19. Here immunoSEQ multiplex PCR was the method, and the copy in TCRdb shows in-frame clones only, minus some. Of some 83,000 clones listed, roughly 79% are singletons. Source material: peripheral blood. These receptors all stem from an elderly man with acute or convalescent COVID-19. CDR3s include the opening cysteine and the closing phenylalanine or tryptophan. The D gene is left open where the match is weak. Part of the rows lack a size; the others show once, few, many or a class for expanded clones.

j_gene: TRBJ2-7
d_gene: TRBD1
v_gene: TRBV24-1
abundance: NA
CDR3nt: TGTGCCACCAGTGACCAGACAGGGGACGAGCAGTACTTC
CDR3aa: CATSDQTGDEQYF

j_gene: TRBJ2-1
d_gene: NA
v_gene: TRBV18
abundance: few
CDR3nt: TGTGCCAGCTCACCAAGAGTTAACGTCGACAATGAGCAGTTCTTC
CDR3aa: CASSPRVNVDNEQFF

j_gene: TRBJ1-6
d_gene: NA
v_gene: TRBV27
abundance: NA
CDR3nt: TGTGCCAGCAGTTTACAGGGCGTGTTGAATTCACCCCTCCACTTT
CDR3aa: CASSLQGVLNSPLHF

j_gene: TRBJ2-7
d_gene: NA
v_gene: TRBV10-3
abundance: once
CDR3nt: TGTGCCATCAGTGAAGAGACTAACCTCTCCGAGCAGTACTTC
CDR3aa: CAISEETNLSEQYF

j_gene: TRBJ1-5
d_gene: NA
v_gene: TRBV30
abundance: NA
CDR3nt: TGTGCCTGGAGTGTAAGTGTTGGGGGCCAGCCCCAGCATTTT
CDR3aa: CAWSVSVGGQPQHF

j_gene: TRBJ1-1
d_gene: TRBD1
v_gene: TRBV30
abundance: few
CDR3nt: TGTGCCTGGAACCACAGGGGAATGGCTTTCTTT
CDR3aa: CAWNHRGMAFF

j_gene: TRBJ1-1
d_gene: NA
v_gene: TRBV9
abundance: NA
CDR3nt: TGTGCCAGCAGCGTAGATACTCGGACAGTCGGAGCTTTCTTT
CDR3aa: CASSVDTRTVGAFF

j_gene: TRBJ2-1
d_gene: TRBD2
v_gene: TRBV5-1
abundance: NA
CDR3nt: TGCGCCAGCAGCTTGATTGGGCTAGCGGGAGACAATGAGCAGTTCTTC
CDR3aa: CASSLIGLAGDNEQFF

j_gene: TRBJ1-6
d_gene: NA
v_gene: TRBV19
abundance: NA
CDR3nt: TGTGCCAGTAGTATAGAGGCCCAGAGGTCCCTCCACTTT
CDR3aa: CASSIEAQRSLHF

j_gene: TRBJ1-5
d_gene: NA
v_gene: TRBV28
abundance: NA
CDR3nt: TGTGCCAGCAGGATACAGGGAAATCAGCCCCAGCATTTT
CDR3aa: CASRIQGNQPQHF

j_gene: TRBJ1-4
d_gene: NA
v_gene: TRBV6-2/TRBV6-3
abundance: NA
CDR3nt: TGTGCCAGCAGCAAGTTCATTGGAGGGAGTGAAAAACTGTTTTTT
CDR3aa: CASSKFIGGSEKLFF

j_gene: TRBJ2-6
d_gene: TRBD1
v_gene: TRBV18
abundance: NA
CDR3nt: TGTGCCAGCTCAAGGAGACAGGGCTCTACTGGGGCCAACGTCCTGACTTTC
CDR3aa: CASSRRQGSTGANVLTF

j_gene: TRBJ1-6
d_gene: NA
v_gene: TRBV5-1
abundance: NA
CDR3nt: TGCGCCAGCAGCTCGGACAGCTCCTATAATTCACCCCTCCACTTT
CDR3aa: CASSSDSSYNSPLHF

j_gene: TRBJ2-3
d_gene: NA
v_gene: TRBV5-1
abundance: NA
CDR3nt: TGCGCCAGCAGCCTAGGAGGGTTCAGCACAGATACGCAGTATTTT
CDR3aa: CASSLGGFSTDTQYF

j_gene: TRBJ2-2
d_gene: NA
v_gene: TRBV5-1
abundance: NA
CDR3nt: TGCGCCAGCAGCTTGACGGTGAACACCGGGGAGCTGTTTTTT
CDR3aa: CASSLTVNTGELFF

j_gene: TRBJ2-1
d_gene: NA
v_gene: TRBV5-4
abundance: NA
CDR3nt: TGTGCCAGCAGCAAGACAGTTGCCCAAAATGAGCAGTTCTTC
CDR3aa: CASSKTVAQNEQFF

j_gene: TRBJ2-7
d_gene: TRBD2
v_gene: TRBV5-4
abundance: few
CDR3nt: TGTGCCAGCAGCTTCGGCGGGAGCTCCTACGAGCAGTACTTC
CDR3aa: CASSFGGSSYEQYF

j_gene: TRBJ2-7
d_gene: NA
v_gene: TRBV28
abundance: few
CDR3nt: TGTGCCAGCAGTAAGTTCCGGGGGAGCTCCTACGAGCAGTACTTC
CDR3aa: CASSKFRGSSYEQYF

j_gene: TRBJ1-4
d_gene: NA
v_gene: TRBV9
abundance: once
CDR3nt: TGTGCCAGCAGCGTAGATGACAGGATAACGGGTGAAAAACTGTTTTTT
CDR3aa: CASSVDDRITGEKLFF

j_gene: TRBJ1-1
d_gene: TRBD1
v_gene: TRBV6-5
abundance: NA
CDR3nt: TGTGCCAATCTACAGGGGGCCACTGAAGCTTTCTTT
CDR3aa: CANLQGATEAFF

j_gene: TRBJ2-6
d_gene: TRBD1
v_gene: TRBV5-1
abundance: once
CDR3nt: TGCGCCAGCAGCTTGGATTGGGACAGGGTACGAGTTGGGGCCAACGTCCTGACTTTC
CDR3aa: CASSLDWDRVRVGANVLTF

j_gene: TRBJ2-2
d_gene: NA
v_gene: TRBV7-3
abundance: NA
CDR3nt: TGTGCCAGCAGCTTAACCCCGTCCGGGGAGCTGTTTTTT
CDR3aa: CASSLTPSGELFF

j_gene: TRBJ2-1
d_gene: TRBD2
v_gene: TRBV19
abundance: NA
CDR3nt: TGTGCCAGTAGTATACGGGCTAGCGGGAGTGTATGGTTGGTCGATGAGCAGTTCTTC
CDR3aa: CASSIRASGSVWLVDEQFF

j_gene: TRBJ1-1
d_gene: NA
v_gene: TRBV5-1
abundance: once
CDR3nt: TGCGCCAGCAGCCACCAGACTCGGAACACTGAAGCTTTCTTT
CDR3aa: CASSHQTRNTEAFF

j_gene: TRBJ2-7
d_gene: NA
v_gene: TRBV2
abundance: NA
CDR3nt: TGTGCCAGCAGTGCCCGACTCATCTCCTACGAGCAGTACTTC
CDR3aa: CASSARLISYEQYF

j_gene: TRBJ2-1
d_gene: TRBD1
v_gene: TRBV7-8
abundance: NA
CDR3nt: TGTGCCAGCAGCTTCGGACAGGGAAGCAATGAGCAGTTCTTC
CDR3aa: CASSFGQGSNEQFF

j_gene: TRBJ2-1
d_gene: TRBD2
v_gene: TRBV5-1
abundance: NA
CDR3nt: TGCGCCAGCAGCTCAGGACTAGCGGGATCCTACAATGAGCAGTTCTTC
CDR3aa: CASSSGLAGSYNEQFF

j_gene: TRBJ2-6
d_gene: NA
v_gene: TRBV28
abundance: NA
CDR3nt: TGTGCCAGCAGTTTTTCTGGCAGGGCCAACGTCCTGACTTTC
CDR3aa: CASSFSGRANVLTF

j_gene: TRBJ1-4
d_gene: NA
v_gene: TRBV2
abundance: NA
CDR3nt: TGTGCCAGCAGTGACGGTGCGGGACTAGGTAATGAAAAACTGTTTTTT
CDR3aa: CASSDGAGLGNEKLFF

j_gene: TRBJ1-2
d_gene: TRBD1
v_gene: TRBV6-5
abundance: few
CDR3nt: TGTGCCAGCAGGCGACAGGGGCTCTATGGCTACACCTTC
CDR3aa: CASRRQGLYGYTF

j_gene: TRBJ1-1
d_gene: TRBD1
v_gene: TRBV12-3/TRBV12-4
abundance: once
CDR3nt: TGTGCCAGCAGTGGGGACAGGGGGTTTCAAGCTTTCTTT
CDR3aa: CASSGDRGFQAFF

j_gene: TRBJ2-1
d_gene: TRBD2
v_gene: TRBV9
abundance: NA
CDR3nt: TGTGCCAGCAGTTCCCTGTCCGGGAGGCCGGCCTACAATGAGCAGTTCTTC
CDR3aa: CASSSLSGRPAYNEQFF

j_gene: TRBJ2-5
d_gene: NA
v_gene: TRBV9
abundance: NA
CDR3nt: TGTGCCAGCAGCGTAGCTAGTAGGAACCAAGAGACCCAGTACTTC
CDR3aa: CASSVASRNQETQYF

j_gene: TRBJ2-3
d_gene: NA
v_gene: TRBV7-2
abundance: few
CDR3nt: TGTGCCAGCAGCGAAAAGCCTCCTAGCACAGATACGCAGTATTTT
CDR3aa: CASSEKPPSTDTQYF

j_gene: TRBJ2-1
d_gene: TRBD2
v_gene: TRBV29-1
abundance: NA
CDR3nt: TGCAGCGTCGTGCCGGGACTAGCGGGAGGCACCTCCTACAATGAGCAGTTCTTC
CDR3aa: CSVVPGLAGGTSYNEQFF

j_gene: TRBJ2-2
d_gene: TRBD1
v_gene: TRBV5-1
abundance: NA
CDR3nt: TGCGCCAGCAGCCTAGGACAGGAAACCGGGGAGCTGTTTTTT
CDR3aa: CASSLGQETGELFF

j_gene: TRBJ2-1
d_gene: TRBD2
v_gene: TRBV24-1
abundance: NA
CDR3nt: TGTGCCACCAGTGATCCCGGACTAGCGGGAGGGAATGAGCAGTTCTTC
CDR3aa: CATSDPGLAGGNEQFF

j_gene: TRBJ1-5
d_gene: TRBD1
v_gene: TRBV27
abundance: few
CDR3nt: TGTGCCAGCAGTTTCACAGGGGGCGACCATCAGCCCCAGCATTTT
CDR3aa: CASSFTGGDHQPQHF

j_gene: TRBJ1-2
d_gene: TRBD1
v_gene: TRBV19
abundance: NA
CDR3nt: TGTGCCAGTAGTAAGGGACAGGTCGGCTATGGCTACACCTTC
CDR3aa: CASSKGQVGYGYTF

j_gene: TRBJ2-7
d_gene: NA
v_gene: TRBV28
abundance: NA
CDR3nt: TGTGCCAGCAGTTTGACCGGGACACGACACGAGCAGTACTTC
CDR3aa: CASSLTGTRHEQYF

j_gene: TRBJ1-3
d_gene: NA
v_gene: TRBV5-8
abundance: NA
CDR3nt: TGTGCCAGCAGCCAAGGGACACCTGGAAACACCATATATTTT
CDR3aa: CASSQGTPGNTIYF

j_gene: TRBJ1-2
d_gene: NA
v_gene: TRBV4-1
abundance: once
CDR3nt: TGCGCCAGCAGCCAAGAATGGGGGCAAGGCTACACCTTC
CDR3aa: CASSQEWGQGYTF

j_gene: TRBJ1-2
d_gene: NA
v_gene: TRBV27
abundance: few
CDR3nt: TGTGCCAGCACCCTCAGGCTCTCCGCTAACTATGGCTACACCTTC
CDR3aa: CASTLRLSANYGYTF

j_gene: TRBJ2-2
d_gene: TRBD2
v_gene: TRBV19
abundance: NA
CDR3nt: TGTGCCAGCCTAGCGGGAGGGATTTTCACCGGGGAGCTGTTTTTT
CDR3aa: CASLAGGIFTGELFF

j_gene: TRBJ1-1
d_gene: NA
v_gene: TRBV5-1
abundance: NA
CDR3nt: TGCGCCAGCAGCTTGCCAGGGGCCCTCTTTGAAGCTTTCTTT
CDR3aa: CASSLPGALFEAFF

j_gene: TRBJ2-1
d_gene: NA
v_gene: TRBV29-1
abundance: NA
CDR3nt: TGCAGCGTTGAGGACTCAGCGGCGAGCTCCTACAATGAGCAGTTCTTC
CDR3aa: CSVEDSAASSYNEQFF

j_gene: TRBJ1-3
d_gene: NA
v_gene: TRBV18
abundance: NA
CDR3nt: TGTGCCAGCTCACCATCGACAGGAGGCGGGGGAAACACCATATATTTT
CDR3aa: CASSPSTGGGGNTIYF